A single sample gave rise to the 3 T cell receptor beta chains below, sequenced in a study of T-cell reconstitution after alpha-beta-depleted transplantation in children (dated by TCRdb to the mid-2010s). Receptor amplification or capture employed PCR. Sequencing took place on an Illumina HiSeq 2500. TCR library preparation used molecular barcoding, with unique molecular identifiers applied to normalize quantification of the TCRbeta repertoire. TCRdb applied fastp at Q25 and MiXCR to the public reads, then kept only in-frame beta chains. Each CDR3 protein gets just one entry, which takes the most common genes and DNA from the rows behind it. Here the sample has fewer than 550,000 distinct CDR3 sequences; 11% occur a single time. In total, the top ten clones hold around 15% of the sample. What the treatment or condition label conveys for this sample: allogeneic hematopoietic cell transplantation with graft depleted of TCRalphabeta T cells and CD19 B cells.

Sequencing was performed on PBMCs, mostly from graft donor cells, taken 180 days after TCRalphabeta/CD19-depleted stem cell transplant. The receptor set was obtained from a female patient aged 2-9 years who had a stem cell transplant for aplastic anemia, so the T cells may come from the graft donor.

V usage is TRBV29-1 and J usage is TRBJ2-7; maybe TRBD2 (6 bases). V was trimmed by 5 bases and J by 3 bases, leaving 17 bases between them. Germline V lookup: CDR1 SQVTM, CDR2 ANQGSEA. This CDR3 contains 14 residues. This CDR3 reads CSVRETPWDYEQYF. The CDR3, as DNA: TGCAGCGTTCGGGAGACCCCGTGGGACTACGAGCAGTACTTC.

This clonotype has ten or more counts. V gene TRBV12-3 or TRBV12-4 combines with J gene TRBJ2-7; D is unresolved. This CDR3 region has 14 residues. V was clipped by 6 bases and J by 1 base, with 13 bases between them. The CDR3 sequence is CASSQAQRSYEQYF. Here the CDR3 DNA reads TGTGCCAGCAGCCAGGCCCAGAGATCCTACGAGCAGTACTTC.

The chain recombines TRBV20-1 with TRBJ2-2; 8 bases line up with TRBD1. CDR3 size: 15 residues. V gave up 6 bases and J gave up 1 base; unmatched junction bases: 7. CDR1 and CDR2 (germline): DFQATT, SNEGSKA (reference sequence). The CDR3 spells CSASPGQVNTGELFF. The CDR3 nucleotides read TGCAGTGCCTCCCCGGGACAGGTGAACACCGGGGAGCTGTTTTTT.